This TCR beta chain originates from a study of beta chain features in type 1 diabetes. Study results and caveats: In all four CD4+ subsets, TCRB CDR3 length was significantly, moderately reduced in type 1 diabetes.

Expressed TCRB transcripts got sequenced, as all isolated RNA was reverse transcribed. TCRdb keeps only in-frame clones here, not all; method: immunoSEQ multiplex PCR. The table has around 280,000 clones, approximately 16% seen once. Germline CDR1 and CDR2: SGHNT and YYREEE (reference sequence). The CDR3 extends over 16 amino acids. V was clipped by 0 bases and J by 2 bases, with 14 bases between them. Regarding this clone: Antigen specificity is unknown.

V is TRBV5-4 and J is TRBJ2-5; tentatively, D is TRBD2 (6 bases). The clonotype originates from a man aged 18 to 29 with type 1 diabetes. The sample taken for sequencing was naive CD4+ T cells from blood. The CDR3 DNA follows: TGTGCCAGCAGCTTGGGGGGTGGGGCGGGACAAGAGACCCAGTACTTC. It specifies CASSLGGGAGQETQYF.